Described below is a single T cell receptor (beta chain) sequence and its context. Its antigen remains unknown. The patients with Susac syndrome satisfied recently defined diagnostic criteria for either definite or probable disease. Random hexamers primed reverse transcription of about 0.5 to 1 ug RNA. TCRdb re-called the immunoSEQ multiplex PCR reads through MiXCR, storing one row per CDR3 protein. The data show 95,000 to 150,000 distinct CDR3 sequences, 90% to 95% seen once. The sample comes from a study of CD8 T cells in Susac syndrome. Findings and caveats of the study: The total CD8+ repertoires yielded 15 to 20 Susac-specific public clones and the CD8+ TEMRA repertoires yielded roughly 5.

There are 11 residues in the CDR3. Deletions cut 5 bases from V and 5 bases from J, with 6 bases between. Germline V gives CDR1 SGHAT, CDR2 FQNNGV. The TCR comes from a human donor with Susac syndrome. The chain recombines TRBV11-2 with TRBJ2-5; D is uncertain. Sequencing was carried out using CD8+ T cells from PBMCs. In DNA, the CDR3 is TGTGCCAGCAGCCCCTTCGAGACCCAGTACTTC. Amino acids: CASSPFETQYF.